The present entry profiles one T cell receptor beta chain with its context. Its antigen is not yet known. No base qualities exist here, and no much larger clone lies one base off it. Taken from cysteine to phenylalanine, the CDR3 has 14 residues. CDR3 DNA only is kept here, 42 bases in frame from base 1. V lost 5 bases and J lost 2 bases, and the count of bases not matched to a germline gene is 5. CDR1 and CDR2, looked up from the germline V gene, are SGHRS and YFSETQ. TCRbeta CDR3 regions were amplified from genomic DNA by means of the immunoSEQ Assay, a bias-controlled multiplex PCR. As for the original processing: Within the assay, amplification of reference gene primers was used to estimate how many nucleated cells each sample contained. Sequence reads were collapsed and filtered to measure the absolute abundance of every unique TCRbeta CDR3 rearrangement. For each sample, productive Simpson clonality was calculated by taking the square root of Simpson's diversity index across productive rearrangements. TCRdb took this table from immuneACCESS and kept in-frame rearrangements with V and J called. Such tables lack part of the clones; where checked against another copy, unresolved V genes explain under half of the gap, and the rest is unexplained. D and trimming were read from the DNA, whereas the V and J calls and clone size are those reported in that table. The sample contains more than 100,000 clones, around 79% of them found a single time. The ten largest account for roughly 2% of the sample.

Collaborating institutions collected whole blood in K2EDTA tubes following their own protocols. For TCRbeta analysis, collaborators shipped samples in one of three forms: frozen whole blood, isolated PBMCs, or DNA extracted from either of those sample types. The record originates from a study of blood T cell repertoires in COVID-19 (dated by TCRdb to the early 2020s). Notes on the research overall: Collaborator samples came from the United States, Italy and Spain and covered acute and convalescent phases of COVID-19. The prospective study material was composed of cDNA or gDNA derived from T cells, B-cell-depleted T cells, or PBMCs. A de-identified subject ID, COVID-19 status, age in years and sex were almost always included in the sample metadata. Samples came from the ongoing ImmuneRACE study (first 160 participants) plus 1,254 subjects from 6 global collaborators. The repertoires were made available in a free public database intended to serve as a resource for research on the immune response to SARS-CoV-2. Deeply sampled blood TCRbeta repertoires from subjects exposed to, actively infected with, or recovered from COVID-19 were included in the dataset. Where available, HLA class I and class II types were taken from metadata supplied by the sample provider and were not determined by assay-based typing. General study outcomes and caveats: The amount of clinical and demographic metadata varied by source and participant and was provided uncurated.

Source material: peripheral blood. The sequence came from an older man with acute or convalescent COVID-19. The chain links TRBV5-1 with TRBJ1-2; 8 bases in between match TRBD1. The CDR3 corresponds to CASRATGDNYGYTF. The sequence in DNA is TGCGCCAGCAGAGCGACAGGGGACAACTATGGCTACACCTTC.